The sequence of this T cell receptor (beta chain) was determined in a study of Tregs in tolerant kidney transplant recipients. Related graft donors supplied nonmyeloablative bone marrow transplants, and mixed chimerism was transient. Unstimulated regulatory T cells (CD4+CD25+CD127-), CD4+CD25- non-regulatory cells, CD4 and CD8 cells were FACS-sorted from thawed PBMCs. Per germline, CDR1 SGHRS and CDR2 YFSETQ. The CDR3 runs to 14 residues. The ends were cut back, 1 base at V and 2 bases at J, with 7 bases in the middle. Turning to this clone: What it binds is not known.

The study, taken as a whole, reports: Changing PCR primers prevented nucleotide comparison between some patients' samples. Donor-specific Treg expansion exceeded global Treg expansion in tolerant patients, suggesting antigen drive.

Sequencing used immunoSEQ multiplex PCR; TCRdb keeps in-frame clones, though not all of them. The sample has about 52,000 clones; 91% are singletons. The TCR sequence derives from a human patient who received a combined kidney and bone marrow transplant. Some T cells may arise from the graft donor. The specimen comprised CD8+ T cells from blood (PBMCs), sampled 24 months after the transplant. The chain couples TRBV5-1 to TRBJ2-1; D not resolved. This chain's CDR3 is CASSLPGTYNEQFF. CDR3 nucleotides: TGCGCCAGCAGCTTGCCAGGCACCTACAATGAGCAGTTCTTC.